This note documents a single T cell receptor beta chain sequence. This entry is derived from a study of blood T cell repertoires in COVID-19. Study at large: Both acute and convalescent COVID-19 samples were obtained from the United States, Italy and Spain.

Cohort allocation depended upon clinical history that participants reported. Resolution of symptoms, clearance, or two negative PCRs was present in recovered Cohort 3 donors. How the authors handled the data: Nucleated cell number was recorded as an estimate derived from reference gene primer amplification. Only in-frame clones appear in the TCRdb table, and some are missing; sequencing was by immunoSEQ multiplex PCR. V and J calls and clone size are as listed in that table; D and trimming were resolved from the DNA. In the table there are roughly 330,000 clones, 70% to 90% of which are singletons. The CDR3 is made up of 20 amino acids. Trimming cost V 0 bases and J 7 bases; bases outside gene matches: 14. Germline lookup yields CDR1 SGHNT and CDR2 YYREEE (reference sequence).

The receptor was derived from a woman aged 30 to 39 who had recovered from COVID-19. Material for sequencing was PBMCs or T cells enriched from blood (not recorded which). J is TRBJ2-1 and V is TRBV5-4, with 15 bases fitting TRBD2. Here the CDR3 reads CASSLAPGLAGGRGVNEQFF. In DNA, the CDR3 is TGTGCCAGCAGCTTGGCCCCGGGACTAGCGGGGGGCAGGGGGGTGAATGAGCAGTTCTTC.